This T cell receptor (beta chain) was identified during a study of blood T cell repertoires in COVID-19. In the study overall: The samples span acute and convalescent COVID-19 from the United States, Italy and Spain. Sample material is recorded as cDNA or gDNA derived from T cells, B-cell-depleted T cells, or PBMCs.

Clones were read by immunoSEQ multiplex PCR, and TCRdb kept only the in-frame ones, dropping some. Found here are about 250,000 clones, 88% of them singletons; the top ten hold 2.1%. Germline CDR1 is LNHDA and CDR2 is SQIVND (reference sequence). Trimming pared 6 bases from V and 6 bases from J, leaving 14 bases between. The CDR3 is 13 amino acids. The sequence was collected from a woman aged 40 to 50 who had recovered from COVID-19. Material: peripheral blood. The rearrangement links TRBV19 to TRBJ1-2; the D is unclear. CDR3 sequence (DNA): TGTGCCAGTAGCCCAGGAGGAGAGCATGGCTACACCTTC. This translates into CASSPGGEHGYTF.